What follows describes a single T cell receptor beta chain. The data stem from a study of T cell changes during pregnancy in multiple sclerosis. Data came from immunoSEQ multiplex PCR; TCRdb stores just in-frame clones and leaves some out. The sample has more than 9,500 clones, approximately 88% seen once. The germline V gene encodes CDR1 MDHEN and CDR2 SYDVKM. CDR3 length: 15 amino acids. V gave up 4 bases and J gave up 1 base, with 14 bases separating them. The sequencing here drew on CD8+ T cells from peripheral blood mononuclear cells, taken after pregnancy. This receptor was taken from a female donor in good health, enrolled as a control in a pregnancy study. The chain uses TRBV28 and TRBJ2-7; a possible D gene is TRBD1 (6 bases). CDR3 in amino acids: CASSSVTGLSYEQYF. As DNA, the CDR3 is TGTGCCAGCAGTTCAGTGACAGGACTTTCCTACGAGCAGTACTTC.